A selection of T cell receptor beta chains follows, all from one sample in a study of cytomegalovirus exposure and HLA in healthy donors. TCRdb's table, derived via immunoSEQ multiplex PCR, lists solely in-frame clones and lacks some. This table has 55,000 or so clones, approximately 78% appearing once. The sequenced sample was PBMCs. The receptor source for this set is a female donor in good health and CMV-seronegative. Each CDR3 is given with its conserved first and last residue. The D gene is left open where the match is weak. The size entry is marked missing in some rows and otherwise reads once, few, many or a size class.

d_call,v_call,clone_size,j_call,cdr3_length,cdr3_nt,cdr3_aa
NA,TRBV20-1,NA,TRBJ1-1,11,TGCAGTGCCTCCCCCGGGGTAGAAGCTTTCTTT,CSASPGVEAFF
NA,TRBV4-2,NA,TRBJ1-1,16,TGTGCCAGCAGCCAAGGAGAGACAGTACCGAACACTGAAGCTTTCTTT,CASSQGETVPNTEAFF
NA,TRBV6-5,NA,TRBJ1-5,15,TGTGCCAGCAGTTACCGGCGGCATAGCAATCAGCCCCAGCATTTT,CASSYRRHSNQPQHF
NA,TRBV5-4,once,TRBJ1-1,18,TGTGCCAGCAGCTTGGCAGGGTGGGATTTCTCCATGAACACTGAAGCTTTCTTT,CASSLAGWDFSMNTEAFF
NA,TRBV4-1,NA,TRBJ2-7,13,TGCGCCAGCAGCCAAAGCGGGTCCTACGAGCAGTACTTC,CASSQSGSYEQYF
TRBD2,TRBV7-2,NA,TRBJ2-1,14,TGTGCCAGCAGCTCCGCGGGGGGGCCCAATGAGCAGTTCTTC,CASSSAGGPNEQFF
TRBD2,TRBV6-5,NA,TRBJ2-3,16,TGTGCCAGCAGTTCCCCTAGCGGGGTGGGTACAGATACGCAGTATTTT,CASSSPSGVGTDTQYF
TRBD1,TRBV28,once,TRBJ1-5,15,TGTGCCAGCAGTTTGTGGTCGGACAGGGCTCAGCCCCAGCATTTT,CASSLWSDRAQPQHF
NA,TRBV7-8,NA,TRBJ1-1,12,TGTGCCAGCAGACACGGGACATCTGAAGCTTTCTTT,CASRHGTSEAFF
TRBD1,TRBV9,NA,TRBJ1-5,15,TGTGCCAGCAGCCGAACAGGGGACGGGGATCAGCCCCAGCATTTT,CASSRTGDGDQPQHF
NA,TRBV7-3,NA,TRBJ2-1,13,TGTGCCAGCAGCTTATCAGGGTACAATGAGCAGTTCTTC,CASSLSGYNEQFF
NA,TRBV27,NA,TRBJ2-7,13,TGTGCCAGCAGTTCGAGCCTTCCCTACGAGCAGTACTTC,CASSSSLPYEQYF
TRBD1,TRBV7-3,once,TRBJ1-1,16,TGTGCCAGCAGCCCAGGGCCAGGGGGCCTCAACACTGAAGCTTTCTTT,CASSPGPGGLNTEAFF
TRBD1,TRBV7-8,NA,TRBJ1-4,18,TGTGCCAGCAGCCCCAACGTCCCGGGACAGGGGGCGCGTGAAAAACTGTTTTTT,CASSPNVPGQGAREKLFF
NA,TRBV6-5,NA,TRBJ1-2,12,TGTGCCAGCGGGCGGGGACGCTATGGCTACACCTTC,CASGRGRYGYTF
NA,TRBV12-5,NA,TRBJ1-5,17,TGTGCTAGTGGTTTGGCCAAAGCCTTTTATAGCAATCAGCCCCAGCATTTT,CASGLAKAFYSNQPQHF
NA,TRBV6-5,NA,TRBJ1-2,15,TGTGCCAGCAGTTACTCTAGACAAGAAAACTATGGCTACACCTTC,CASSYSRQENYGYTF
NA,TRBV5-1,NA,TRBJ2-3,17,TGCGCCAGCAGCTCCTTTGAGACGGGACAAGGCACAGATACGCAGTATTTT,CASSSFETGQGTDTQYF
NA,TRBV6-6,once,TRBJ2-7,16,TGTGCCAGCAGCCCAGGTACGGCAGACGAGTCCTACGAGCAGTACTTC,CASSPGTADESYEQYF
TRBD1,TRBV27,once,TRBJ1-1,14,TGTGCCAGCAGTTTCCGGACAGGGAGCACTGAAGCTTTCTTT,CASSFRTGSTEAFF
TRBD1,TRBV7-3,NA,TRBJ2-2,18,TGTGCCAGCAGCCCATGGGGGACAGGGGGCATGGGGACCGGGGAGCTGTTTTTT,CASSPWGTGGMGTGELFF
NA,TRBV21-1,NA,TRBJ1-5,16,TGTGCCAGCATCATGACGAGGGTTTATAGCAATCAGCCCCAGCATTTT,CASIMTRVYSNQPQHF
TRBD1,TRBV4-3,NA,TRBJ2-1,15,TGCGCCAGCAGCCAGCCCGGGACAGGGAGGAATGAGCAGTTCTTC,CASSQPGTGRNEQFF
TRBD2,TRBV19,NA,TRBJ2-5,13,TGTGCCAGTAAGACTAGCGGGGTCGAGACCCAGTACTTC,CASKTSGVETQYF
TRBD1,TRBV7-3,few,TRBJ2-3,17,TGTGCCAGCAGCTTGGGACAGGGCCCTCCTAGCACAGATACGCAGTATTTT,CASSLGQGPPSTDTQYF